The 10 T cell receptor beta chains given below trace back to one sample, sequenced in a study of identifying expanded T cells in peripheral blood. Produced via immunoSEQ multiplex PCR; TCRdb's table is partial and in-frame only. The repertoire consists of around 130,000 clones, with roughly 90% occurring once and the leading ten covering around 8.4%. Sequencing was carried out using blood. These receptors originate from a person between 18 and 70 years old in good health.

This clone was counted a few times. The J gene is TRBJ2-2, the V gene TRBV9; possibly TRBD1 for D (5 bases). This CDR3 spans 14 amino acids. Trimming shortened V by 3 bases and J by 5 bases, and 11 bases separated the two germline ends. Germline-derived CDR1 and CDR2 are SGDLS and YYNGEE. CDR3 sequence reads: CASSGRQFTGELFF. The DNA for the CDR3 is TGTGCCAGCAGCGGAAGACAGTTTACCGGGGAGCTGTTTTTT.

This clone was seen once. The gene calls are TRBV6-5 and TRBJ1-1; no definite D call. The CDR3 contains 14 residues. Germline-derived CDR1 and CDR2 are MNHEY and SVGAGI. Trimming shortened V by 7 bases and J by 5 bases, and 17 bases separated the two germline ends. CDR3 bases: TGTGCCAGCATCGAGGCAGTGGGTTGGACTGAAGCTTTCTTT. This gives the protein CASIEAVGWTEAFF.

The gene calls are TRBV2 and TRBJ1-5, with D possibly TRBD1 on 5 matching bases. The CDR3 is 16 residues long. With 7 bases removed from V and 5 bases from J, the gap between germline ends came to 21 bases. Germline lookup yields CDR1 SNHLY and CDR2 FYNNEI. CDR3 protein: CASIASSWTRDQPQHF. The CDR3 DNA reads TGTGCCAGCATTGCTTCATCGTGGACAAGGGATCAGCCCCAGCATTTT.

The chain has TRBV15 and TRBJ2-1; 7 positions match TRBD2. The ends lost 2 bases at V and 6 bases at J; junction bases unmatched: 7. The germline V gene has CDR1 LNHNV and CDR2 YYDKDF (reference sequence). This CDR3 contains 15 residues. CDR3 nucleotide sequence: TGTGCCACCAGCAGAAGGGGAGGGGCCCGCAATGAGCAGTTCTTC. Translation: CATSRRGGARNEQFF.

The chain employs TRBV30 and TRBJ2-3; 12 bases fit TRBD2. Germline V gene data show CDR1 as GTSNPN and CDR2 as SVGIG (reference sequence). CDR3 length equals 15 residues. V was clipped by 4 bases and J by 2 bases; unmatched bases: 4. The CDR3 loop reads CAWTGLAGYTDTQYF. The DNA for the CDR3 is TGTGCCTGGACCGGACTAGCGGGGTACACAGATACGCAGTATTTT.

The chain recombines TRBV7-9 with TRBJ2-7; 11 bases align to TRBD1. Germline CDR1 is SEHNR and CDR2 is FQNEAQ (reference sequence). This CDR3 region has 16 residues. Unmatched junction bases numbered 4, after V lost 2 bases and J lost 1 base. The CDR3 loop reads CASSLWGTGGSYEQYF. The CDR3 region has the DNA TGTGCCAGCAGCTTATGGGGGACAGGGGGGTCCTACGAGCAGTACTTC.

This clone occurred once. The chain employs TRBV7-9 and TRBJ1-1; D unresolved. The CDR3 spans 12 residues. V dropped 1 base and J dropped 3 bases, with 3 bases sitting between them. CDR1 SEHNR and CDR2 FQNEAQ come from the germline V gene (reference sequence). As DNA, the CDR3 is TGTGCCAGCAGCTTAGGTTACACTGAAGCTTTCTTT. It codes for CASSLGYTEAFF.

The V gene is TRBV6-5, the J gene TRBJ2-7, with 8 bases matching TRBD2. Germline assignment: CDR1 MNHEY and CDR2 SVGAGI. Trimming removed 4 bases from V and 1 base from J; junction bases left unmatched: 3. The CDR3 runs 14 residues. The CDR3 coding sequence is TGTGCCAGCAGTTCGGGGGGGAAATCCTACGAGCAGTACTTC. This translates into CASSSGGKSYEQYF.

This chain joins TRBV5-4 and TRBJ2-7, with 11 bases fitting TRBD2. Trimming cost V 0 bases and J 6 bases; bases outside gene matches: 2. The CDR3 length is 14 residues. Germline V gene lookup returns CDR1 SGHNT and CDR2 YYREEE (reference sequence). CDR3 nucleotide sequence: TGTGCCAGCAGCTTGGGACTAGCGGGGCTCGAGCAGTACTTC. This translates into CASSLGLAGLEQYF.

There are a few counts of this clone. V usage is TRBV5-1 and J usage is TRBJ1-5; D is unresolved. The CDR3 spans 13 residues. V was shortened by 0 bases and J by 5 bases, with 6 bases between the two germline ends. Germline V gene data show CDR1 as SGHRS and CDR2 as YFSETQ. The CDR3 spells CASSLGWDQPQHF. CDR3 DNA: TGCGCCAGCAGCTTGGGGTGGGATCAGCCCCAGCATTTT.